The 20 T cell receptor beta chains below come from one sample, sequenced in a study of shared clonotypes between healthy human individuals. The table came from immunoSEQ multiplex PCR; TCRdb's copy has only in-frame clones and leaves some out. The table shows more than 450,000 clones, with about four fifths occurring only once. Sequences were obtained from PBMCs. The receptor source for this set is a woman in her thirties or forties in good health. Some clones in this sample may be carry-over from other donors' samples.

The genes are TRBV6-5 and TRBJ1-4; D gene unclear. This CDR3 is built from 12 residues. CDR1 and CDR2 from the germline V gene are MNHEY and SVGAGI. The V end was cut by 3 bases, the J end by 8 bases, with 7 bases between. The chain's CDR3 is CASSYTGEKLFF. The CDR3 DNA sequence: TGTGCCAGCAGTTATACGGGGGAAAAACTGTTTTTT.

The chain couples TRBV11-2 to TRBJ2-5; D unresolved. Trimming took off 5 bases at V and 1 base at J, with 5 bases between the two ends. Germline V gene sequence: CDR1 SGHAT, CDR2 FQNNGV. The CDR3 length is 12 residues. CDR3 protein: CASSRSQETQYF. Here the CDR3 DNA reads TGTGCCAGCAGCCGCAGCCAAGAGACCCAGTACTTC. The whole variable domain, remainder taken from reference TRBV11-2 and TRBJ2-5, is EAGVAQSPRYKIIEKRQSVAFWCNPISGHATLYWYQQILGQGPKLLIQFQNNGVVDDSQLPKDRFSAERLKGVDSTLKIQPAKLEDSAVYLCASSRSQETQYFGPGTRLLVL.

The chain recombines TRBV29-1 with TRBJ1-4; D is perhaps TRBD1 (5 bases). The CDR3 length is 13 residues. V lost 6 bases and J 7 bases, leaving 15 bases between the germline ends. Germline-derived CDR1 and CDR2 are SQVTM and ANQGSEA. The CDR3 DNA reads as TGCAGCGTCTTCTTGTTGGGGGGTGAAAAACTGTTTTTT. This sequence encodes CSVFLLGGEKLFF. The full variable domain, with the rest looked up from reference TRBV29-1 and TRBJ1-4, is SAVISQKPSRDICQRGTSLTIQCQVDSQVTMMFWYRQQPGQSLTLIATANQGSEATYESGFVIDKFPISRPNLTFSTLTVSNMSPEDSSIYLCSVFLLGGEKLFFGSGTQLSVL.

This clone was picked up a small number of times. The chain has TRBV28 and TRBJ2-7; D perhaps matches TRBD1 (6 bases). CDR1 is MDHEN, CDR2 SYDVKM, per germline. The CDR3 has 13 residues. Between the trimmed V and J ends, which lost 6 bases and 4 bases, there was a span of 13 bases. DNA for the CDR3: TGTGCCAGCAGCCAGGGGTTGTGGTACGAGCAGTACTTC. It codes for CASSQGLWYEQYF.

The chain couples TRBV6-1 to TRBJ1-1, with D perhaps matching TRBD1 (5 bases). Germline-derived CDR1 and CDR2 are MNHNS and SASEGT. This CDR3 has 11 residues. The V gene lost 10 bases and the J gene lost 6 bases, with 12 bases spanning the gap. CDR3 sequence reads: CATPGWPEAFF. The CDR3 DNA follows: TGTGCCACCCCAGGGTGGCCTGAAGCTTTCTTT.

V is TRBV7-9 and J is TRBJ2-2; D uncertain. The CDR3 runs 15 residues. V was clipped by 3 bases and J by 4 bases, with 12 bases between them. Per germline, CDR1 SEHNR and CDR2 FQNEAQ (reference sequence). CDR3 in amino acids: CASSLSRDGTGELFF. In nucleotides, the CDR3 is TGTGCCAGCAGCTTGTCAAGGGATGGCACCGGGGAGCTGTTTTTT.

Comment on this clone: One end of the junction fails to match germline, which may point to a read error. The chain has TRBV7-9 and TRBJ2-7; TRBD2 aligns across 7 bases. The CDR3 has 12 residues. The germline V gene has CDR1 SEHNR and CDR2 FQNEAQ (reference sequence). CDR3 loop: CASSLFGGRENF. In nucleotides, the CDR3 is TGTGCCAGCAGCTTATTCGGCGGGAGAGAGAACTTC. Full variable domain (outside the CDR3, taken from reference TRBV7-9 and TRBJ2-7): DTGVSQNPRHKITKRGQNVTFRCDPISEHNRLYWYRQTLGQGPEFLTYFQNEAQLEKSRLLSDRFSAERPKGSFSTLEIQRTEQGDSAMYLCASSLFGGRENFGPGTRLTVT.

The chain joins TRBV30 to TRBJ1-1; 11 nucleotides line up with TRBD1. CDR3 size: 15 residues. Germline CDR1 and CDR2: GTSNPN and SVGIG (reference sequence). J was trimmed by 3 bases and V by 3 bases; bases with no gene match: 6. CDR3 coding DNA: TGTGCCTGGAGGGAATGGACAGGGGGCTACACTGAAGCTTTCTTT. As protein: CAWREWTGGYTEAFF.

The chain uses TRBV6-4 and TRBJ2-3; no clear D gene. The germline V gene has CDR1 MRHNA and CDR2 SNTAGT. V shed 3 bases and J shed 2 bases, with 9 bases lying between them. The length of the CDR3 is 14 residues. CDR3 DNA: TGTGCCAGCAGTGAGTACCAATCCACAGATACGCAGTATTTT. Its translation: CASSEYQSTDTQYF.

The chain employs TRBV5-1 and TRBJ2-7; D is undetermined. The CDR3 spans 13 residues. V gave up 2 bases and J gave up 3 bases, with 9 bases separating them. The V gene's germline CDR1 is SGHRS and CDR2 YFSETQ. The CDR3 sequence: CASSFSPGYEQYF. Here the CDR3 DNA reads TGCGCCAGCAGCTTCTCCCCGGGCTACGAGCAGTACTTC.

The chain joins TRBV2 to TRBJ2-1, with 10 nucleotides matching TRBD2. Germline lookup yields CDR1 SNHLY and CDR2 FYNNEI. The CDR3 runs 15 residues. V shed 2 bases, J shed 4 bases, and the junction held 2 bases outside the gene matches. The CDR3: CASSETSGKYNEQFF. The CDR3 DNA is TGTGCCAGCAGTGAAACTAGCGGGAAGTACAATGAGCAGTTCTTC.

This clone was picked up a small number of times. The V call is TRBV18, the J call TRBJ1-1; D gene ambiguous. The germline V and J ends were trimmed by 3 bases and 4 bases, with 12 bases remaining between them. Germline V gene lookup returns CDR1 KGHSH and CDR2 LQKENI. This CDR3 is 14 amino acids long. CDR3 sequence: CASSPALQATEAFF. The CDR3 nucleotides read TGTGCCAGCTCACCTGCGCTTCAGGCCACTGAAGCTTTCTTT.

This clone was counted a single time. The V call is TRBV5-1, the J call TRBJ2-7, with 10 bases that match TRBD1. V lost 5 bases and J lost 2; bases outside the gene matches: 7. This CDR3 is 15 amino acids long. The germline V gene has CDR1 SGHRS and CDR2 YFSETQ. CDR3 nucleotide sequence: TGCGCCAGCAGTCCCCAAGGACAGGGGGCCTACGAGCAGTACTTC. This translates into CASSPQGQGAYEQYF.

DNA for the CDR3: TGTGCCATCAGTCCCGGACAGTCTGAGGGAAATGAAAAACTGTTTTTT. Protein: CAISPGQSEGNEKLFF. The rearrangement joins TRBV10-3 to TRBJ1-4, with a possible D match to TRBD1 (6 bases). V lost 5 bases and J lost 5, with 18 bases in between. This CDR3 comprises 16 residues. Per the germline V gene, CDR1 is ENHRY and CDR2 is SYGVKD.

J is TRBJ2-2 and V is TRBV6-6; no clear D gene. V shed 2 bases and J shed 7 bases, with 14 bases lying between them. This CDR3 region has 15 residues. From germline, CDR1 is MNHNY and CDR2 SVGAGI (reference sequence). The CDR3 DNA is TGTGCCAGCAGTTACGGCATCAGGTTTATCGGGGAGCTGTTTTTT. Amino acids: CASSYGIRFIGELFF.

The CDR3 loop reads CASSVQTGGEHEQYF. CDR3 in DNA: TGTGCCAGCAGTGTGCAGACAGGGGGCGAACACGAGCAGTACTTC. The V and J genes are TRBV25-1 and TRBJ2-7; 10 bases agree with TRBD1. The CDR3 has 15 residues. The trim removed 4 bases at V and 5 bases at J, leaving 8 bases unmatched. Germline V gene lookup returns CDR1 MGHDK and CDR2 SYGVNS.

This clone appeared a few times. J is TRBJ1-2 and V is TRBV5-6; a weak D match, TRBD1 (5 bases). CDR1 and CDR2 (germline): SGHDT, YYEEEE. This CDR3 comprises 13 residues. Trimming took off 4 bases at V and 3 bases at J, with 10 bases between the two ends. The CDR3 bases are TGTGCCAGCAGCCTCCCGGGGCACTATGGCTACACCTTC. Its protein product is CASSLPGHYGYTF.

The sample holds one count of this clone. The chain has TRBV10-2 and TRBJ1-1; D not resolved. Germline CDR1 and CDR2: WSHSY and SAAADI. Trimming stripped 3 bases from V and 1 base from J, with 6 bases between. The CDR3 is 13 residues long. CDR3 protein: CASSDQRNTEAFF. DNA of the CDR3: TGCGCCAGCAGTGACCAGAGGAACACTGAAGCTTTCTTT.

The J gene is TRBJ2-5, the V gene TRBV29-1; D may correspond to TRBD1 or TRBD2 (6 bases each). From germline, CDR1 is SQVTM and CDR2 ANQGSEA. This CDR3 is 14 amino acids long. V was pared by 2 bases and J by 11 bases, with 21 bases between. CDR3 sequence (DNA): TGCAGCGTTGAAACAGGAGGGGGGAGTTGGGAGCAGTACTTC. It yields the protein CSVETGGGSWEQYF.

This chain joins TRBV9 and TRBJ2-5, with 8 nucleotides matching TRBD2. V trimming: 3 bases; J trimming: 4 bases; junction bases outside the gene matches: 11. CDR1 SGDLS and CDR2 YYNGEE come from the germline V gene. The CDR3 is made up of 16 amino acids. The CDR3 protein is CASSGSGTRWRETQYF. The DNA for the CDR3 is TGTGCCAGCAGCGGGTCCGGGACTAGGTGGAGAGAGACCCAGTACTTC.